This T cell receptor (beta chain) was captured by sequencing in a study of blood T cell repertoires in COVID-19. Study details: Sites in the United States, Italy and Spain provided acute and convalescent COVID-19 samples. In each case, the material was cDNA or gDNA derived from T cells, B-cell-depleted T cells, or PBMCs.

Sequencing was performed with immunoSEQ multiplex PCR; in TCRdb, only in-frame clones are kept and a portion is missing. The sample includes roughly 150,000 clones, just over 90% seen only once; the top ten take roughly 5%. Patients of the Seattle cohort, enrolled during active infection, were followed longitudinally. Trimming removed 6 bases from V and 6 bases from J; junction bases left unmatched: 8. The CDR3 loop spans 16 amino acids. Germline assignment: CDR1 SGHTA and CDR2 FQGNSA. Input material: peripheral blood. The chain recombines TRBV7-2 with TRBJ2-1; 13 bases fit TRBD2. The origin of this receptor is a young man with COVID-19, enrolled during active disease. CDR3 in DNA: TGTGCCAGCAGAAACCCGGGACTAGCGGGACGCAATGAGCAGTTCTTC. Translation gives CASRNPGLAGRNEQFF. Variable domain in full (rest from reference TRBV7-2 and TRBJ2-1): GAGVSQSPSNKVTEKGKDVELRCDPISGHTALYWYRQSLGQGLEFLIYFQGNSAPDKSGLPSDRFSAERTGGSVSTLTIQRTQQEDSAVYLCASRNPGLAGRNEQFFGPGTRLTVL.